This is a list of T cell receptor beta chains from one sample in a study of OX40 agonist ivuxolimab in advanced cancers. TCRdb's table, derived via immunoSEQ multiplex PCR, lists solely in-frame clones and lacks some. The table shows over 10,000 clones, with about 85% occurring only once. The sample was CD4+ or CD8+ T cells sorted from blood, taken in a trial of the OX40 agonist ivuxolimab. The receptor set was obtained from an adult with an advanced solid tumor such as melanoma, head and neck, liver or kidney cancer. The conserved cysteine and the conserved F or W are not part of the CDR3 here. Size tells how often a clone was seen (once, few, many) or the class of an expanded clone, and some rows leave it out.

j_call | v_call | cdr3_length | clone_size | cdr3_aa
TRBJ2-2 | TRBV7-9 | 15 | . | ASSGGTSGSRSGELF
TRBJ2-1 | TRBV4-1 | 12 | . | ASSQVSAENEQF
TRBJ1-5 | TRBV6-1 | 12 | . | ASSSWSGNQPQH
TRBJ2-5 | TRBV9 | 12 | . | ASSYNAGEETQY
TRBJ1-2 | TRBV28 | 11 | . | ASSFLGPGGYT
TRBJ2-1 | TRBV11-2 | 12 | . | ASSLGVGYNEQF
TRBJ2-3 | TRBV7-3 | 13 | few | ASSRDRGNTDTQY
TRBJ2-1 | TRBV6-4 | 11 | . | ATPPGTGNEQF
TRBJ2-4 | TRBV9 | 13 | . | ASTPGTGVKNIQY
TRBJ2-3 | TRBV10-1 | 14 | . | ASSGTSGDLTDTQY
TRBJ2-1 | TRBV7-6 | 13 | . | ASSLEAGLGNEQF
TRBJ2-7 | TRBV6-1 | 10 | . | ASSLNGDEQY
TRBJ1-4 | TRBV5-1 | 16 | . | ASSFAGVGRPENEKLF
TRBJ1-2 | TRBV6-1 | 13 | . | ASSETGAPNYGYT
TRBJ2-4 | TRBV9 | 11 | once | ASSTPGENIQY
TRBJ2-7 | TRBV27 | 11 | few | ASSQTDKGEQY
TRBJ2-7 | TRBV6-6 | 13 | . | ASSTSGGSRYEQY
TRBJ1-5 | TRBV23-1 | 13 | . | ASRTGTASNQPQH
TRBJ1-2 | TRBV6-5 | 11 | . | ASSEGQRYGYT
TRBJ2-7 | TRBV6-9 | 11 | medium-sized | ASSYGPSYEQY
TRBJ1-1 | TRBV13 | 13 | . | ASSPRQGRDTEAF
TRBJ1-4 | TRBV6-1 | 14 | . | ASSEWDGAANEKLF
TRBJ2-3 | TRBV7-6 | 10 | . | ASSLGADTQY
TRBJ2-1 | TRBV28 | 13 | . | ASSLLGVVGNEQF
TRBJ1-5 | TRBV7-8 | 11 | . | ASSLDKNQPQH
TRBJ1-1 | TRBV5-5 | 14 | . | ASSYRRGLWNTEAF
TRBJ2-2 | TRBV5-1 | 14 | . | ASSHPDGTNTGELF
TRBJ2-7 | TRBV5-6 | 11 | . | ASSRLAGGEQY
TRBJ2-5 | TRBV6-1 | 12 | . | ATTYREQGETQY
TRBJ1-2 | TRBV27 | 12 | . | ASSLGGSGYGYT
TRBJ2-2 | TRBV5-5 | 13 | . | ASSRRQVNTGELF
TRBJ2-3 | TRBV27 | 13 | . | ASSIGTRSTDTQY
TRBJ2-1 | TRBV27 | 12 | . | ASSSLPAYNEQF
TRBJ2-1 | TRBV28 | 10 | . | ASSMAFDEQF
TRBJ2-3 | TRBV7-9 | 15 | . | ASSPTGGGRSTDTQY
TRBJ2-1 | TRBV7-8 | 13 | . | ASSLPGTTYNEQF
TRBJ1-3 | TRBV9 | 15 | . | ASSVGGSISSGNTIY
TRBJ2-1 | TRBV28 | 10 | . | ASSFRGGERF
TRBJ2-7 | TRBV9 | 10 | . | ASSVTESEQY
TRBJ2-1 | TRBV11-3 | 13 | . | ASSPGLAAINEQF
TRBJ2-7 | TRBV13 | 9 | . | ASSSSYEQY
TRBJ1-5 | TRBV11-3 | 13 | . | ASSLDSRFDQPQH
TRBJ1-2 | TRBV10-1 | 11 | . | ASSESDNYGYT
TRBJ2-1 | TRBV4-1 | 16 | . | ASSLTTSGGHRHNEQF
TRBJ2-7 | TRBV6-1 | 12 | . | ASSSRTVFYEQY
TRBJ2-2 | TRBV29-1 | 13 | . | SVEGLAEHTGELF
TRBJ2-3 | TRBV27 | 12 | few | ASTPESFADTQY
TRBJ2-7 | TRBV6-6 | 11 | medium-sized | ASSYTGPYEQY
TRBJ2-5 | TRBV9 | 12 | . | ASSVGTDRGTQY
TRBJ1-6 | TRBV9 | 12 | . | ASSVADINSPLH
TRBJ2-5 | TRBV6-5 | 11 | . | ASRQGVQETQY
TRBJ2-3 | TRBV11-2 | 16 | . | ASSQSQLAGGPTDTQY
TRBJ2-5 | TRBV27 | 14 | once | ASSTSVTGVGETQY
TRBJ2-4 | TRBV30 | 12 | . | AWGGEREGGIQY
TRBJ2-7 | TRBV2 | 11 | few | ASSSTAAGEQY
TRBJ2-7 | TRBV5-5 | 10 | . | ASSSAGYEQY
TRBJ1-6 | TRBV9 | 15 | . | ASSPGQGRRGDSPLH
TRBJ2-2 | TRBV29-1 | 15 | medium-sized | SVEDRTSGGNTGELF
TRBJ2-1 | TRBV11-2 | 13 | . | ASSLRDNRNNEQF